Following are 25 T cell receptor beta chains from one sample sequenced in a study of T cells in Graves' hyperthyroidism and ophthalmopathy. Amplification of TCR beta CDR3 regions used RNA as the template. HTBI primers drove first-round RT-PCR of the TCR CDR3. TCRdb reprocessed the multiplex PCR reads via MiXCR and lists one record per CDR3 protein. Of around 420,000 distinct CDR3 sequences in the sample, approximately 14% were seen once. The material sequenced was blood. These receptors were obtained from a woman in her late teens or twenties with Graves' hyperthyroidism.

The chain carries TRBV4-1 and TRBJ2-7, with D possibly TRBD2 on 5 matching bases. Per germline, CDR1 MGHRA and CDR2 YSYEKL. The CDR3 runs to 13 residues. Between the trimmed V and J ends, which lost 2 bases and 0 bases, there was a span of 5 bases. The CDR3 loop reads CASSQTSSYEQYF. The DNA for the CDR3 is TGCGCCAGCAGCCAAACTAGCTCCTACGAGCAGTACTTC.

V gene TRBV27 combines with J gene TRBJ1-6; a possible D gene is TRBD1 (5 bases). V dropped 0 bases and J dropped 10 bases, with 7 bases sitting between them. Germline CDR1 reads MNHEY; CDR2 reads SMNVEV (reference sequence). The CDR3 extends over 13 amino acids. The CDR3 bases are TGTGCCAGCAGTTTATCAGGGGACTCACCCCTCCACTTT. It specifies CASSLSGDSPLHF.

The chain couples TRBV6-2 or TRBV6-3 to TRBJ2-3, with TRBD1 matching 9 bases. Germline loops: CDR1 MNHEY, CDR2 SVGEGT. The J segment lost 8 bases and the V segment lost 5 bases, leaving 11 bases of the junction unmatched. The CDR3 totals 15 residues. Written as DNA, the CDR3 is TGTGCCAGCAGTAATCGGGACAGGGAATACTTTACGCAGTATTTT. It translates to CASSNRDREYFTQYF.

This clonotype has a count of ten or more. The genes are TRBV5-1 and TRBJ1-1; 8 positions match TRBD1. CDR3 size: 14 residues. CDR1 and CDR2 (germline): SGHRS, YFSETQ. The J segment lost 4 bases and the V segment lost 5 bases, leaving 7 bases of the junction unmatched. The CDR3 DNA reads TGCGCCAGCAGTCTGACAGGGGCACCCACTGAAGCTTTCTTT. Its translation: CASSLTGAPTEAFF.

This clonotype was observed a few times. The chain uses TRBV3-1 and TRBJ1-5, with 7 bases fitting TRBD1. Per germline, CDR1 LGHDT and CDR2 YNNKEL (reference sequence). V shed 4 bases, J shed 0 bases, and the junction held 3 bases outside the gene matches. The CDR3 contains 15 residues. DNA for the CDR3: TGTGCCAGCAGCCTCAGACAGGGTAGCAATCAGCCCCAGCATTTT. Its protein product is CASSLRQGSNQPQHF.

This chain uses TRBV14 with TRBJ1-1; tentative D call: TRBD1 (6 bases). CDR1 SGHDN and CDR2 FVKESK come from the germline V gene. V shed 3 bases and J shed 5 bases, with 19 bases lying between them. The CDR3 is made up of 16 amino acids. CDR3 residues: CASSQGLGGFRTEAFF. The DNA for the CDR3 is TGTGCCAGCAGCCAGGGCCTCGGGGGCTTTAGGACTGAAGCTTTCTTT.

The genes are TRBV10-3 and TRBJ1-2, with 7 bases that match TRBD1. The CDR3 has 14 amino acids. The V gene's germline CDR1 is ENHRY and CDR2 SYGVKD. Unmatched junction bases numbered 6, after V lost 6 bases and J lost 2 bases. The CDR3 here is CAIRVQGTNYGYTF. DNA for the CDR3: TGTGCCATCAGAGTACAGGGGACGAACTATGGCTACACCTTC.

The chain is built from TRBV27 and TRBJ2-6, with D possibly called TRBD1 or TRBD2 (5 bases each). Germline CDR1 is MNHEY and CDR2 is SMNVEV (reference sequence). V was shortened by 3 bases and J by 2 bases, with 11 bases between the two germline ends. The CDR3 is made up of 16 amino acids. The CDR3 region has the DNA TGTGCCAGCAGTTTTGGGGGTAGAGCTGGGGCCAACGTCCTGACTTTC. Its protein is CASSFGGRAGANVLTF.

The rearrangement joins TRBV4-3 to TRBJ1-2; D gene uncertain. The germline CDR1 and CDR2 sequences are LGHNA and YSLEER. With 4 bases removed from V and 1 base from J, the gap between germline ends came to 16 bases. The CDR3 is made up of 16 amino acids. In DNA, the CDR3 is TGCGCCAGCAGCCGAGGAACCGATAGGGATAACTATGGCTACACCTTC. This gives the protein CASSRGTDRDNYGYTF.

This clonotype was seen ten or more times. The chain has TRBV20-1 and TRBJ1-1, with 9 positions matching TRBD1. CDR1 is DFQATT and CDR2 is SNEGSKA in the germline V gene (reference sequence). J was trimmed by 5 bases and V by 5 bases; bases with no gene match: 6. This CDR3 comprises 13 residues. The CDR3 here is CSASGTGITEAFF. The CDR3 region has the DNA TGCAGTGCTTCCGGGACAGGGATAACTGAAGCTTTCTTT.

In its sample, this clonotype was seen a few times. The chain links TRBV5-6 to TRBJ2-5; 7 nucleotides agree with TRBD1. Germline V gives CDR1 SGHDT, CDR2 YYEEEE. The CDR3 runs to 16 residues. Trimming cost V 4 bases and J 3 bases; bases outside gene matches: 12. CDR3 residues: CASSETFDRVEETQYF. CDR3 coding DNA: TGTGCCAGCAGCGAAACGTTCGACAGGGTGGAAGAGACCCAGTACTTC.

This clonotype has a count of ten or more. The V gene is TRBV6-1, the J gene TRBJ2-2; tentatively, D is TRBD2 (7 bases). V dropped 2 bases and J dropped 6 bases, with 13 bases sitting between them. From germline, CDR1 is MNHNS and CDR2 SASEGT. This CDR3 spans 15 amino acids. In DNA, the CDR3 is TGTGCCAGCAGTGAATATAGGGGGGGGCCCGGGGAGCTGTTTTTT. Translation gives CASSEYRGGPGELFF.

This clonotype was seen repeatedly, ten times or more. The J gene is TRBJ2-2, the V gene TRBV3-1; D is perhaps TRBD2 (5 bases). From germline, CDR1 is LGHDT and CDR2 YNNKEL (reference sequence). Between the trimmed V and J ends, which lost 2 bases and 1 base, there was a span of 8 bases. The CDR3 sequence is 15 residues long. CDR3 residues: CASSQRRGNTGELFF. The CDR3, as DNA: TGTGCCAGCAGCCAACGTCGGGGGAACACCGGGGAGCTGTTTTTT.

The CDR3: CASRLAGATDTQYF. The CDR3 DNA sequence: TGTGCCAGCAGGTTAGCGGGGGCGACAGATACGCAGTATTTT. The chain is built from TRBV6-9 and TRBJ2-3; 9 nucleotides agree with TRBD2. The CDR3 has 14 residues. With 6 bases clipped from V and 3 bases from J, the junction kept 4 bases outside the gene matches. Germline CDR1 reads MNHGY; CDR2 reads SVAAGI.

The V and J genes are TRBV29-1 and TRBJ1-1; TRBD1 is a possible D gene (6 bases). The CDR3 is 13 residues long. The V end lost 6 bases, the J end lost 2 bases, and 13 bases lay between the germline ends. CDR1 and CDR2 (germline): SQVTM, ANQGSEA. CDR3 in DNA: TGCAGCGTGACGGGGGCCATCAACACTGAAGCTTTCTTT. Encoded protein: CSVTGAINTEAFF.

At least ten counts were recorded for this clonotype. V gene TRBV7-6 combines with J gene TRBJ2-7; the D call may be TRBD1 or TRBD2 (7 bases each). Germline assignment: CDR1 SGHVS and CDR2 FNYEAQ. This CDR3 is 15 amino acids long. Trimming pared 5 bases from V and 4 bases from J, leaving 18 bases between. CDR3 nucleotides: TGTGCCAGCAGCCGGGGGGACAGCCTAGGGTACGAGCAGTACTTC. This codes for CASSRGDSLGYEQYF.

This clonotype was seen many times. V and J are TRBV6-2 or TRBV6-3 and TRBJ1-1, with no clear D. V dropped 0 bases and J dropped 3 bases, with 5 bases sitting between them. CDR1 is MNHEY, CDR2 SVGEGT, per germline. The CDR3 is 13 residues long. Here the CDR3 reads CASSYSRYTEAFF. As DNA, the CDR3 is TGTGCCAGCAGTTACTCGAGATACACTGAAGCTTTCTTT.

Comments on this clonotype: This may be a read error: a much more frequent sequence differs by one nucleotide. The rearrangement uses TRBV12-3 or TRBV12-4 and TRBJ2-4; TRBD1 agrees at 8 bases. The CDR3 contains 14 residues. This CDR3 reads CAGSLRDRKNIQYF. The CDR3 DNA reads as TGTGCCGGCAGTCTCCGGGACAGGAAAAACATTCAGTACTTC.

The CDR3 loop is CASSVLTNTGELFF. DNA for the CDR3: TGCGCCAGCAGTGTCCTAACGAACACCGGGGAGCTGTTTTTT. The chain joins TRBV10-2 to TRBJ2-2, with D uncertain. Germline lookup yields CDR1 WSHSY and CDR2 SAAADI. The CDR3 spans 14 residues. V dropped 4 bases and J dropped 0 bases, with 6 bases sitting between them.

This clonotype was seen many times. V gene TRBV28 combines with J gene TRBJ2-1, with D unresolved. V lost 3 bases and J lost 9, with 6 bases in between. The CDR3 sequence is 11 residues long. Germline V lookup: CDR1 MDHEN, CDR2 SYDVKM. CDR3 bases: TGTGCCAGCAGTTTTCCGCCTGAGCAGTTCTTC. Its translation: CASSFPPEQFF.

This clonotype was counted only a few times. This chain links TRBV28 with TRBJ1-2, with D uncertain. The germline V gene has CDR1 MDHEN and CDR2 SYDVKM. Trimming removed 7 bases at V and 7 bases at J, with 10 bases between. CDR3 length: 11 amino acids. CDR3 sequence reads: CASIGRVGYTF. CDR3 sequence (DNA): TGTGCCAGCATAGGAAGGGTTGGCTACACCTTC.

The chain is built from TRBV28 and TRBJ2-7, with 8 nucleotides matching TRBD1. Unmatched junction bases numbered 12, after V lost 8 bases and J lost 6 bases. The CDR3 is made up of 14 amino acids. The germline V gene has CDR1 MDHEN and CDR2 SYDVKM. This CDR3 reads CASGVLQGVGEQYF. The CDR3 nucleotides read TGTGCCAGCGGGGTTTTACAGGGGGTTGGCGAGCAGTACTTC.

This clonotype was seen ten or more times. This rearrangement joins TRBV27 to TRBJ1-1; D is undetermined. The V gene's germline CDR1 is MNHEY and CDR2 SMNVEV (reference sequence). The CDR3 totals 11 residues. Trimming removed 6 bases at V and 7 bases at J, with 9 bases between. This CDR3 is CASRTPYEAFF. CDR3 DNA: TGTGCCAGCAGGACTCCGTATGAAGCTTTCTTT.

This clonotype was observed many times. The chain is built from TRBV24-1 and TRBJ2-2; D unresolved. Trimming shortened V by 12 bases and J by 5 bases, and 18 bases separated the two germline ends. This CDR3 is 14 amino acids long. Germline-derived CDR1 and CDR2 are KGHDR and SFDVKD. CDR3 in amino acids: CASSPSSETGELFF. Here the CDR3 DNA reads TGTGCCTCCTCCCCGAGCTCGGAGACCGGGGAGCTGTTTTTT.

This clonotype was detected ten times or more. V and J are TRBV11-2 and TRBJ2-7; perhaps D is TRBD1 or TRBD2 (5 bases each). Per the germline V gene, CDR1 is SGHAT and CDR2 is FQNNGV. This CDR3 comprises 14 residues. V dropped 4 bases and J dropped 5 bases, with 15 bases sitting between them. The CDR3 DNA sequence: TGTGCCAGCAGCTCAGGGACCGTGGGCGACGAGCAGTACTTC. Amino acid sequence: CASSSGTVGDEQYF.